This TCR beta chain appears in the sequencing data of a study of CD8 T cells in ankylosing spondylitis. TCRdb recomputed calls from the 5' RACE reads with MiXCR, one row per CDR3 protein. This table holds roughly 230,000 distinct CDR3 sequences, about 10% found once. Looked up from germline, CDR1 is MNHEY and CDR2 is SMNVEV (reference sequence). CDR3 length: 15 amino acids. Trimming stripped 3 bases from V and 4 bases from J, with 15 bases between. This clonotype was observed at least ten times. This clonotype was sampled from a male donor with ankylosing spondylitis or in good health (not recorded which). The gene calls are TRBV27 and TRBJ1-2; the D gene is possibly TRBD1 (6 bases). The specimen was blood, either unsorted or a sorted T cell fraction (not recorded which). CDR3: CASSFSAGAAYGYTF. The DNA for the CDR3 is TGTGCCAGCAGTTTTAGCGCAGGGGCAGCCTATGGCTACACCTTC.